This T cell receptor (beta chain) came from a study of blood T cell repertoires in COVID-19 (dated by TCRdb to 2019 to 2021). Study-level background: The collaborator samples originated in the United States, Italy and Spain and spanned the acute and convalescent phases of COVID-19. The material from the prospective study consisted of cDNA or gDNA derived from T cells, B-cell-depleted T cells, or PBMCs. Where HLA class I and class II types were available, the types were taken from metadata supplied by the sample provider, not from assay-based typing. The dataset comprised deeply sampled blood TCRbeta repertoires from subjects exposed to, actively infected with, or recovered from COVID-19. A freely available public database, intended as a resource for researchers studying the immune response to SARS-CoV-2, is where the repertoires were released. Samples came from the ongoing ImmuneRACE study (first 160 participants) plus 1,254 subjects from 6 global collaborators. A de-identified subject ID, COVID-19 status, age in years and sex were almost always included in the sample metadata. Overall results and qualifications from the work: How much clinical and demographic metadata was included differed by source and by participant, and the metadata was provided uncurated.

Worth noting for this clone: Its binding antigen is unknown. No base quality information exists; no much larger clone differs at one position.

TCRbeta CDR3 regions were amplified from genomic DNA using the immunoSEQ Assay, a bias-controlled multiplex PCR. Per the original workflow: Within the assay, amplification of reference gene primers was used to estimate how many nucleated cells each sample contained. To quantify the absolute abundance of each unique TCRbeta CDR3 rearrangement, sequence reads were collapsed and filtered. For each sample, productive Simpson clonality was calculated as the square root of Simpson's diversity index over productive rearrangements. TCRdb stores this immuneACCESS table with in-frame sequences only. Part of the clones is absent; in the studies checked, under half of the shortfall reflects unresolved V genes, and no reason is known for the rest. V and J calls and clone size are as listed in that table; D and trimming were resolved from the DNA. This sample is represented by around 57,000 clones; roughly 87% of them were singletons. Together, the top ten hold about 7.8% of the sample.

The collaborating institutions used their own protocols to collect whole blood in K2EDTA tubes. For TCRbeta analysis, collaborators shipped samples in one of three forms: frozen whole blood, isolated PBMCs, or DNA extracted from either of those sample types. Sequenced: peripheral blood. The source is a man aged 50 or older with active COVID-19.

The sequenced DNA: TGCGCCAGCAGCCAAGATTGGCAGGGGGCAGGTGAGCAGTTCTTC. Its protein reads: CASSQDWQGAGEQFF. Recombination linked TRBV4-3 to TRBJ2-1, with 8 middle bases fitting TRBD1. V lost 0 bases and J lost 9 bases, and the count of bases not matched to a germline gene is 7. Its CDR3 holds 15 amino acids, cysteine through phenylalanine. Only the CDR3 DNA stays, 45 bases, in frame from base 1. The germline V gene encodes CDR1 LGHNA and CDR2 YSLEER.